Below are 5 T cell receptor beta chains sequenced from a single sample in a study of T cell clones after liver transplantation. Measured with immunoSEQ multiplex PCR; TCRdb has only the in-frame clones, and not every one. This sample has approximately 65,000 clones, with 90% to 95% found just once. Here the sequenced sample was CD4+ T cells from blood, taken less than 26 months after liver transplant. These receptors were collected from a human patient who received a liver transplant. These T cells may partly come from the graft donor.

This chain connects TRBV7-9 to TRBJ1-4; the D gene is possibly TRBD1 (5 bases). From germline, CDR1 is SEHNR and CDR2 FQNEAQ (reference sequence). Trimming took off 3 bases at V and 4 bases at J, with 12 bases between the two ends. The CDR3 runs to 15 residues. The CDR3 spells CASSLGQIINEKLFF. CDR3 bases: TGTGCCAGCAGCTTGGGGCAGATTATTAATGAAAAACTGTTTTTT.

The chain joins TRBV6-5 to TRBJ2-2; D remains unclear. V was pared by 5 bases and J by 7 bases, with 8 bases between. Per germline, CDR1 MNHEY and CDR2 SVGAGI. The CDR3 consists of 12 residues. DNA of the CDR3: TGTGCCAGCAGTCCCCAGGTCGGGGAGCTGTTTTTT. Residues: CASSPQVGELFF.

The chain combines TRBV6-6 with TRBJ2-1; TRBD2 is a possible D gene (5 bases). Germline assignment: CDR1 MNHNY and CDR2 SVGAGI (reference sequence). The CDR3 consists of 14 residues. The V and J ends lost 7 bases and 2 bases respectively, with 12 bases between them. The CDR3 DNA is TGTGCCAGCACACTGGCGGGCCCCTACAATGAGCAGTTCTTC. Encoded protein: CASTLAGPYNEQFF.

The genes are TRBV4-1 and TRBJ1-1; D is possibly TRBD1 (5 bases). Germline V lookup: CDR1 MGHRA, CDR2 YSYEKL. Trimming left V 1 base short and J 2 bases short, with 8 bases between. CDR3 length equals 14 residues. CDR3 sequence (DNA): TGCGCCAGCAGCCAAGGACAGTTCAACACTGAAGCTTTCTTT. Its protein is CASSQGQFNTEAFF.

This sequence joins TRBV11-1 and TRBJ2-7; TRBD1 aligns across 10 bases. Germline V gene sequence: CDR1 SGHAT, CDR2 FQDESV (reference sequence). J gave up 5 bases and V 5 bases, and 6 bases lay outside the gene matches. CDR3 length equals 14 residues. The DNA of the CDR3 is TGTGCCAGCAGCCACTGGGACAGGGGCGACGAGCAGTACTTC. Its translation: CASSHWDRGDEQYF.